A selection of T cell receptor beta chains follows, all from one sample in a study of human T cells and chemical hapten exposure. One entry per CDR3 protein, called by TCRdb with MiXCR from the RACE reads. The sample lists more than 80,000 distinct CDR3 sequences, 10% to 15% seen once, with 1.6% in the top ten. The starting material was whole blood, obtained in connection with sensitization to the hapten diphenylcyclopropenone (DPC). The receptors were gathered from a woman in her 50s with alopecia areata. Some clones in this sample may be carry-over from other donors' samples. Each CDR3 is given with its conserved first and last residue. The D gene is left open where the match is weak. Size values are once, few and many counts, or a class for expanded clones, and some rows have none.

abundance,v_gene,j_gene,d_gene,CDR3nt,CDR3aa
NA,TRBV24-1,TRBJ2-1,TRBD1,TGTGCCACCAGACCCGGGACAGGTTTACCAAATGAGCAGTTCTTC,CATRPGTGLPNEQFF
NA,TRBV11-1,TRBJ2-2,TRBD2,TGTGCCAGCAGCTTAGCCGTTGCGGGGGGACCGAACACCGGGGAGCTGTTTTTT,CASSLAVAGGPNTGELFF
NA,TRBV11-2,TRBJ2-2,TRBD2,TGTGCCAGCAACTATCGGGGGGGCCGCACCGGGGAGCTGTTTTTT,CASNYRGGRTGELFF
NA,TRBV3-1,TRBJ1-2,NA,TGTGCCAGCAGCTTTTTCGGTCAGACTCGCCATGGCTACACCTTC,CASSFFGQTRHGYTF
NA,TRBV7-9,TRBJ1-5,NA,TGTGCCAGCACCACCGGCGGTAGCAATCAGCCCCAGCATTTT,CASTTGGSNQPQHF
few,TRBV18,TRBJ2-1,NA,TGTGCCAGCTCACCCCCAGAAGCAGCCTACAATGAGCAGTTCTTC,CASSPPEAAYNEQFF
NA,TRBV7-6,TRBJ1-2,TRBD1,TGTGCCAGCAGCTTGAGCAGACAGGGGGATGGCTACACCTTC,CASSLSRQGDGYTF
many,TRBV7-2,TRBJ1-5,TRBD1,TGTGCCAGCAGCGCAGGGGGTATAAGCAATCAGCCCCAGCATTTT,CASSAGGISNQPQHF
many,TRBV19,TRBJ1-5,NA,TGTGCCTCTACTTACCTCAATCAGCCCCAGCATTTT,CASTYLNQPQHF
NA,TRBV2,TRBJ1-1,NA,TGTGCCAGCAGTGAATTAGAGCAGGGTAACACTGAAGCTTTCTTT,CASSELEQGNTEAFF
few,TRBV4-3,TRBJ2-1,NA,TGCGCCAGCAGCCAAGAGTCTGTCAGGGGAGGGGTCTACAATGAGCAGTTCTTC,CASSQESVRGGVYNEQFF
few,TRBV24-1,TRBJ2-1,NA,TGTGCCACCAGTGAAGCGACAGGACTTAACAATGAGCAGTTCTTC,CATSEATGLNNEQFF
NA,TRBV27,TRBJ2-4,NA,TGTGCCAGCAGAGGAAGGGGGGGGGCCAAAAACATTCAGTACTTC,CASRGRGGAKNIQYF
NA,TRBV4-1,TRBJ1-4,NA,TGCGCCAGCAGCCAAGGCGGATTGGGAATTGACGCGGGTGAAAAACTGTTTTTT,CASSQGGLGIDAGEKLFF
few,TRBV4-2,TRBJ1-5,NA,TGTGCCAGCAGCCATGAGAGGGAAGATCAGCCCCAGCATTTT,CASSHEREDQPQHF
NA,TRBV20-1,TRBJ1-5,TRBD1,TGCAATGCCTACGACAGGGGCAATCAGCCCCAGCATTTT,CNAYDRGNQPQHF
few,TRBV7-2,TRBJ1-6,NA,TGTGCCAGCAGCTTACGTTCATTGGGGACATTGGCACCCCTCCACTTT,CASSLRSLGTLAPLHF
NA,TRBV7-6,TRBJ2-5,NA,TGTGCCAGCAGCTTAGACGGGGGGCTCCAAGAGACCCAGTACTTC,CASSLDGGLQETQYF
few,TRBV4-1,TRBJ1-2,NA,TGCGCCAGCACCCCGGAGGGGACGGGCTATGGCTACACCTTC,CASTPEGTGYGYTF
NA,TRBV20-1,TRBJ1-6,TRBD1,TGCAGTGCTAGAGAGTACCGGGACAGAGTCGTTCACTTT,CSAREYRDRVVHF
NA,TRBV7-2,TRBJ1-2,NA,TGTGCCAGCAGTTTTAGACGGATACCTAACTATGGCTACACCTTC,CASSFRRIPNYGYTF
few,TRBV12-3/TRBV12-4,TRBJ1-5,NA,TGTGCCAGCAGTTGGGCAGGCAATCAGCCCCAGCATTTT,CASSWAGNQPQHF
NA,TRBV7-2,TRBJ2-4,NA,TGTGCCAGCAGCTTAGGGGCGGGACTAGCCAAAAACATTCAGTACTTC,CASSLGAGLAKNIQYF
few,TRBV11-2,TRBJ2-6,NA,TGTGCCAGCAGCTTCGTTCCTGGACCAACCAACGTCCTGACTTTC,CASSFVPGPTNVLTF
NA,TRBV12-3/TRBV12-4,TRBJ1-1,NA,TGTGCCAGCAGGCGGGGGATGTACACTGAAGCTTTCTTT,CASRRGMYTEAFF
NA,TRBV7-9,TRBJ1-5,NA,TGTGCCAGCAGCTTTGGGGTTAATCAGCCCCAGCATTTT,CASSFGVNQPQHF
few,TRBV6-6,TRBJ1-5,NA,TGTGCCAGCAGTTACTCGAAGGGGGGAGGCAATCAGCCCCAGCATTTT,CASSYSKGGGNQPQHF
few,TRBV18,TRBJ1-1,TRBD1,TGTGCCAGCTCACCAACCCTAGGGACAGCGAACACTGAAGCTTTCTTT,CASSPTLGTANTEAFF
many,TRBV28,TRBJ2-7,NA,TGTGCCAGCAGTTTATTCCCTGAAGCCTACGAGCAGTACTTC,CASSLFPEAYEQYF
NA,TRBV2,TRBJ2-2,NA,TGTGCCAGCAGGACCGCCGACGCCGGGGAGCTGTTTTTT,CASRTADAGELFF
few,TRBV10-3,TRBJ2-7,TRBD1,TGTGCCATCAGTGAGTCGAGACAGGGTGCAGAGCAGTACTTC,CAISESRQGAEQYF
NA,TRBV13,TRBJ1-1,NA,TGTGCCAGCACCACCTTGGGAGGCAGCCCGAACACTGAAGCTTTCTTT,CASTTLGGSPNTEAFF
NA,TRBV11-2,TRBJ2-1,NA,TGTGCCAGCAGCCCCGGAGCCTACAATGAGCAGTTCTTC,CASSPGAYNEQFF
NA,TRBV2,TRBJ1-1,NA,TGTGCCAGGGAGGGAGGAAGGACTGAAGCTTTCTTT,CAREGGRTEAFF
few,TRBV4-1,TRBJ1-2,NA,TGCGCCAGCAGCCAAGATATCGCAGGGCGGGGCTATGGCTACACCTTC,CASSQDIAGRGYGYTF
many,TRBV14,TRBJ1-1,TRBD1,TGTGCCAGCAGCCTTAGACAGGGTTGGGCTGAAGCTTTCTTT,CASSLRQGWAEAFF
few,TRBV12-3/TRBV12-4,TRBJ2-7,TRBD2,TGTGCCAGCAGTTTCCGGCGGGAGTCTCGGTACTTC,CASSFRRESRYF
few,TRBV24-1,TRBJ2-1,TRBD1,TGTGCCACCAGTGATTCACAGGGGCAAACTTACAATGAGCAGTTCTTC,CATSDSQGQTYNEQFF